The next 4 T cell receptor beta chains were all read from a single sample in a study of T cell changes during pregnancy in multiple sclerosis. Repertoires were generated with immunoSEQ multiplex PCR, while TCRdb's copy carries only in-frame clones and drops some. In the table there are about 87,000 clones, over 85% of which are singletons. Specimen: peripheral blood, collected in the third trimester of pregnancy. The receptors were gathered from a female donor in good health, enrolled as a control in a pregnancy study.

The gene calls are TRBV27 and TRBJ1-5, with D tentatively TRBD1 (6 bases). The V gene lost 5 bases and the J gene lost 0 bases, with 8 bases spanning the gap. This CDR3 is built from 14 residues. Looked up from germline, CDR1 is MNHEY and CDR2 is SMNVEV (reference sequence). CDR3 DNA sequence: TGTGCCAGCAGTCAGGGGATTAGCAATCAGCCCCAGCATTTT. Its translation: CASSQGISNQPQHF.

The chain recombines TRBV19 with TRBJ2-7; 8 nucleotides align to TRBD1. V lost 5 bases to trimming and J lost 7 bases; unmatched junction nucleotides: 7. The CDR3 contains 13 residues. Germline values: CDR1 LNHDA, CDR2 SQIVND (reference sequence). In DNA, the CDR3 is TGTGCCAGTAGTGGGGTACAGGGGGTAGAGCAGTACTTC. This codes for CASSGVQGVEQYF.

The chain couples TRBV28 to TRBJ1-2; 12 nucleotides line up with TRBD1. Trimming at V came to 6 bases and at J to 8 bases, leaving 4 bases not matched to a gene. The CDR3 has 13 residues. Germline V gene lookup returns CDR1 MDHEN and CDR2 SYDVKM. The CDR3 DNA is TGTGCCAGCAGGCCCGGGACAGGGGGCGGCTACACCTTC. This encodes CASRPGTGGGYTF.

The V and J genes are TRBV29-1 and TRBJ2-1; 7 bases align to TRBD2. There are 16 residues in the CDR3. The V segment lost 6 bases and the J segment 0 bases; nucleotides outside the gene matches: 11. Germline loops: CDR1 SQVTM, CDR2 ANQGSEA. The CDR3 reads CSVPLTSRSSYNEQFF. CDR3 coding DNA: TGCAGCGTGCCACTGACTAGCAGGAGCTCCTACAATGAGCAGTTCTTC.